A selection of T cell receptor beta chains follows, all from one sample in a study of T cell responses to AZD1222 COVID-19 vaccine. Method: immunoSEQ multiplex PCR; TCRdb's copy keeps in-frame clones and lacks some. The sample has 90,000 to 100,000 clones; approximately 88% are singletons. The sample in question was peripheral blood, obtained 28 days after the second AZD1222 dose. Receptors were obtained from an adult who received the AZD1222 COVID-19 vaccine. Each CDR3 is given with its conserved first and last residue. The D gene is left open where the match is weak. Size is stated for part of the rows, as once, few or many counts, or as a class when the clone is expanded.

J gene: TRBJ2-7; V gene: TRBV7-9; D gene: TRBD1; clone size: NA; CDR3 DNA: TGTGCCAGCAGTTTGACAGGGATCAGCTACGAGCAGTACTTC; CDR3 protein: CASSLTGISYEQYF
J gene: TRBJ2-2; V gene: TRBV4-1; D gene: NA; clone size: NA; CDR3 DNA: TGCGCCAGCAGCCAAGTCAGTGTCACCGGGGAGCTGTTTTTT; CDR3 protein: CASSQVSVTGELFF
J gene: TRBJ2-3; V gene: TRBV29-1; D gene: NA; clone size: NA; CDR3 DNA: TGCAGCGGAGGGGGGGCCACAGATACGCAGTATTTT; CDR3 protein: CSGGGATDTQYF
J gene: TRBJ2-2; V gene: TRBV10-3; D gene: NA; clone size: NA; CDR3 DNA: TGTGCCATCAGTGAGGAGTGGGGTAGAGCGGTCGGGGAGCTGTTTTTT; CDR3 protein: CAISEEWGRAVGELFF
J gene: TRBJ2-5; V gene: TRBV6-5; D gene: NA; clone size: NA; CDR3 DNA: TGTGCCAGCAGCGGGACAAAAAAAGAGACCCAGTACTTC; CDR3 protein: CASSGTKKETQYF
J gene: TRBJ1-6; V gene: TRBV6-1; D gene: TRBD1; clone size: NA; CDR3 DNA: TGTGCCAGCAGTGCGAGACAGGGAAGGGGGAATAATTCACCCCTCCACTTT; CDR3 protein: CASSARQGRGNNSPLHF
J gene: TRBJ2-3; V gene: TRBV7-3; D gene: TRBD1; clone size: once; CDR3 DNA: TGTGCCAGCAGCTTAAAAGGGACAGGATCAGATACGCAGTATTTT; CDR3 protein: CASSLKGTGSDTQYF
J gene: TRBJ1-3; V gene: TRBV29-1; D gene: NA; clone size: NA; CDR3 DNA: TGCAGCGTTGTTGGAGACACCATATATTTT; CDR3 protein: CSVVGDTIYF
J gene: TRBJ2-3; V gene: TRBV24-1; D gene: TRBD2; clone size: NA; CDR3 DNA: TGTGCCACCAGTGAAAACCTCCCGGGACTAGCGGGGAATGCCGTTGCAGATACGCAGTATTTT; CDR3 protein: CATSENLPGLAGNAVADTQYF
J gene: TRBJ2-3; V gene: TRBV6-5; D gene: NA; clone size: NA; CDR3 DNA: TGTGCCAGCAGTCCAAGCGGGCGCACAGATACGCAGTATTTT; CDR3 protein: CASSPSGRTDTQYF
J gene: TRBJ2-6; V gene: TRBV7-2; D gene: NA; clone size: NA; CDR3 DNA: TGTGCCAGCAGCTTCTGGTCTGGGGCCAACGTCCTGACTTTC; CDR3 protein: CASSFWSGANVLTF
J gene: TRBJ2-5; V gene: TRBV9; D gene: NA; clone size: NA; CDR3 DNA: TGTGCCAGCAGCGTGGATGGGGGTCAAGAGACCCAGTACTTC; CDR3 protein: CASSVDGGQETQYF
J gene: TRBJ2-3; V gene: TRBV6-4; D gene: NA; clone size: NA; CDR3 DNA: TGTGCCAGCAGTGTCCCGGACGAAGGCCCCCGCACAGATACGCAGTATTTT; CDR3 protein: CASSVPDEGPRTDTQYF
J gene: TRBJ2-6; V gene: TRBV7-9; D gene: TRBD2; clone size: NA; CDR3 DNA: TGTGCCAGCAGCTTTACCCTAGCGGGAACTGGGGCCAACGTCCTGACTTTC; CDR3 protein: CASSFTLAGTGANVLTF
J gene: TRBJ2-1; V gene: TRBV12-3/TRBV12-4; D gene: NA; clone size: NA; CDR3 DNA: TGTGCCAGCAGTCTCCCCCCTTACAATGAGCAGTTCTTC; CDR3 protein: CASSLPPYNEQFF
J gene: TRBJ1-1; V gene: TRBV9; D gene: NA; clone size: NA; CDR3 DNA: TGTGCCAGCAGCTCCCCGGGACTAGGGGGGGCCACTGAAGCTTTCTTT; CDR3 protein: CASSSPGLGGATEAFF
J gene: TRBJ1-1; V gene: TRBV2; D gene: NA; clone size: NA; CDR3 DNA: TGTGCCAGCAGTGAATTAGGGATGAACACTGAAGCTTTCTTT; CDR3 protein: CASSELGMNTEAFF
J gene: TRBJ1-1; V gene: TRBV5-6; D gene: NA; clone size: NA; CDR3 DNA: TGTGCCAGCAGGGCGGCCCTCTTAGCGGATGGTGAAGCTTTCTTT; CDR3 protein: CASRAALLADGEAFF
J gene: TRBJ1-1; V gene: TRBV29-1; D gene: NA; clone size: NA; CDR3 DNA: TGCAGCGTTACCGACAGTACCTTAGAAGCTTTCTTT; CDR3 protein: CSVTDSTLEAFF
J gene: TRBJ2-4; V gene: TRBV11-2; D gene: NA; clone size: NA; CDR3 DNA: TGTGCCAGCAGTGCGATCATCACGGTCCCCCAGTACTTC; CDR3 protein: CASSAIITVPQYF
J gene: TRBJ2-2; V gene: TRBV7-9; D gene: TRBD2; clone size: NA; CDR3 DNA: TGTGCCAGCAGCTTAGTTTCGGGAGGTCCCGGGGAGCTGTTTTTT; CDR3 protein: CASSLVSGGPGELFF
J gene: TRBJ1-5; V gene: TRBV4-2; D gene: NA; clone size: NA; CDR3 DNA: TGTGCCAGCAGCCAAGATCTGCTCCGTGGACAGTCCCAGCCCCAGCATTTT; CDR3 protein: CASSQDLLRGQSQPQHF
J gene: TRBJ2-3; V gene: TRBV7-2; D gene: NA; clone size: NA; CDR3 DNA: TGTGCCAGCAGCTTAGAGTACTCAGATACGCAGTATTTT; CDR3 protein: CASSLEYSDTQYF
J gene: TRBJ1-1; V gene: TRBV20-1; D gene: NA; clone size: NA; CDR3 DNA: TGCAGGCCCAGATCGAACACTGAAGCTTTCTTT; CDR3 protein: CRPRSNTEAFF
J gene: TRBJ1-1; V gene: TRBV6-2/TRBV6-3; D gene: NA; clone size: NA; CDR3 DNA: TGTGCCAGCAGTTACCGCCGCCAGGGTGGGATGGTAGGCACTGAAGCTTTCTTT; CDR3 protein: CASSYRRQGGMVGTEAFF
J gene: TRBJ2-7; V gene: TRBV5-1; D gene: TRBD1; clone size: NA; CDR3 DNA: TGCGCCAGCAGCTTGGCCAGGGGGCAGTACGAGCAGTACTTC; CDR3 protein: CASSLARGQYEQYF
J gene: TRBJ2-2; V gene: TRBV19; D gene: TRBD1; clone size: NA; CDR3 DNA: TGTGCCAGTAGATCGGCCCCGACAGGGGCTACCGGGGAGCTGTTTTTT; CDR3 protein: CASRSAPTGATGELFF
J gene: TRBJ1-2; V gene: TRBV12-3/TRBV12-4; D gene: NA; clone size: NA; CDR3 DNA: TGTGCCAGCACCGAAACCCCCTATGGCTACACCTTC; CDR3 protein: CASTETPYGYTF
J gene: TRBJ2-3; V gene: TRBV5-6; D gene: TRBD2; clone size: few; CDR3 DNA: TGTGCCAGCAGCCAGACTAGCGGGGGGGCTCCCAGACCATTTCGTACGCAGTATTTT; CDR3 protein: CASSQTSGGAPRPFRTQYF
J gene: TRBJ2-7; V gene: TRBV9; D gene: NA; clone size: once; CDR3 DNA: TGTGCCAGCAGCGTAGGCGGGCAGGGGATTTTCTACGAGCAGTACTTC; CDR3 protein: CASSVGGQGIFYEQYF
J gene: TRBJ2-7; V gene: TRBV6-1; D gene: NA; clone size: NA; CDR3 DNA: TGTGCCAGCAGTGAAAACCGCGAGCAGTACTTC; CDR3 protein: CASSENREQYF
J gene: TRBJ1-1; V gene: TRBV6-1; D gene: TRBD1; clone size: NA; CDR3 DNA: TGTGCCAGCAGTGACATTGGGACAGGGGGCGGAGCTTTCTTT; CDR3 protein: CASSDIGTGGGAFF
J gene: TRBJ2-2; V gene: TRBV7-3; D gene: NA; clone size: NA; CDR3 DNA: TGTGCCAGCAGCCCTCTAGGTTCCGGGGAGCTGTTTTTT; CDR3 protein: CASSPLGSGELFF
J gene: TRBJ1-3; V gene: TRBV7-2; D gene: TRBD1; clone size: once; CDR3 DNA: TGTGCCAGCAGCACGACAGGGACCTCTGGAAACACCATATATTTT; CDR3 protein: CASSTTGTSGNTIYF
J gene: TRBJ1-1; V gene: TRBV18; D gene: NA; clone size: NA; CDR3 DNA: TGTGCCACGTGGGTGGGCGGGCAGGCGAACACTGAAGCTTTCTTT; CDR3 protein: CATWVGGQANTEAFF